The 25 T cell receptor beta chains reported below all come from one sample, sequenced in a study of OX40 agonist ivuxolimab in advanced cancers. Clones were read by immunoSEQ multiplex PCR, and TCRdb kept only the in-frame ones, dropping some. Of about 69,000 clones in the sample, over 60% were seen once. The sequencing here drew on CD4+ or CD8+ T cells sorted from blood, taken in a trial of the OX40 agonist ivuxolimab. Receptors originate from an adult with an advanced solid tumor such as melanoma, head and neck, liver or kidney cancer.

The V gene is TRBV7-2, the J gene TRBJ2-2; possibly TRBD2 for D (5 bases). Trimming shortened V by 4 bases and J by 5 bases, and 11 bases separated the two germline ends. This CDR3 spans 14 amino acids. Germline V lookup: CDR1 SGHTA, CDR2 FQGNSA. The DNA for the CDR3 is TGTGCCAGCAGCTCCAGGACTGGGACCGGGGAGCTGTTTTTT. Protein sequence: CASSSRTGTGELFF.

This chain links TRBV28 with TRBJ2-6; D remains unclear. Trimming cost V 5 bases and J 0 bases, with 5 bases left between them. CDR3 length equals 14 residues. Germline values: CDR1 MDHEN, CDR2 SYDVKM. CDR3 residues: CASSTSSGANVLTF. The CDR3 DNA reads TGTGCCAGCAGTACGTCCTCTGGGGCCAACGTCCTGACTTTC.

This clone was seen a handful of times. The rearrangement joins TRBV9 to TRBJ2-4; the D call may be TRBD1 or TRBD2 (7 bases each). The V gene lost 8 bases and the J gene lost 3 bases, with 15 bases spanning the gap. The CDR3 spans 14 residues. CDR1 and CDR2 (germline): SGDLS, YYNGEE. The CDR3 nucleotides read TGTGCCAGATTCATCAGGGGGGGCAAAAACATTCAGTACTTC. It is translated as CARFIRGGKNIQYF.

The V and J genes are TRBV2 and TRBJ2-2; D is possibly TRBD2 (5 bases). Germline V gives CDR1 SNHLY, CDR2 FYNNEI. The V end lost 7 bases, the J end lost 3 bases, and 9 bases lay between the germline ends. This CDR3 comprises 13 residues. CDR3 coding DNA: TGTGCCAGCACGGCGGACTACACCGGGGAGCTGTTTTTT. It codes for CASTADYTGELFF.

The V gene is TRBV28, the J gene TRBJ2-3; 10 bases are shared with TRBD2. The CDR3 sequence is 14 residues long. Trimming removed 9 bases from V and 0 bases from J; junction bases left unmatched: 3. The germline CDR1 and CDR2 sequences are MDHEN and SYDVKM. CDR3: CASVTSGSTDTQYF. CDR3 nucleotides: TGTGCCAGTGTGACTAGCGGGAGCACAGATACGCAGTATTTT.

This clone turned up a few times. This chain connects TRBV4-2 to TRBJ2-3; tentatively, D is TRBD1 (5 bases). Trimming cost V 4 bases and J 0 bases, with 11 bases left between them. Germline loops: CDR1 LGHNA, CDR2 YNFKEQ. This CDR3 has 15 residues. CDR3 sequence: CASSLQDKSTDTQYF. The DNA of the CDR3 is TGTGCCAGCAGCCTACAGGACAAGAGCACAGATACGCAGTATTTT.

The J gene is TRBJ2-4, the V gene TRBV28; 10 nucleotides line up with TRBD2. The trim removed 8 bases at V and 7 bases at J, leaving 11 bases unmatched. The CDR3 runs to 15 residues. Looked up from germline, CDR1 is MDHEN and CDR2 is SYDVKM. The CDR3 DNA is TGTGCCAGCCGAAAGACTTGGACTAGCGGTAACATTCAGTACTTC. It codes for CASRKTWTSGNIQYF.

The chain links TRBV30 to TRBJ1-4; D perhaps matches TRBD1 (5 bases). Trimming removed 2 bases at V and 3 bases at J, with 13 bases between. The CDR3 spans 15 residues. Germline lookup yields CDR1 GTSNPN and CDR2 SVGIG (reference sequence). The CDR3 DNA sequence: TGTGCCTGGAGTATCTATGGGGGTTCTAATGAAAAACTGTTTTTT. Encoded protein: CAWSIYGGSNEKLFF.

This chain uses TRBV5-8 with TRBJ2-2, with 7 bases identical to TRBD1. Losses at the gene ends were 5 bases for V and 0 bases for J; bases not matched to a gene: 4. This CDR3 has 15 amino acids. Germline CDR1 is SGHTS and CDR2 is YDEGEE. The DNA of the CDR3 is TGTGCCAGCAGTCTGACAGGGCCGAACACCGGGGAGCTGTTTTTT. As protein: CASSLTGPNTGELFF.

The chain combines TRBV6-1 with TRBJ1-2; a possible D gene is TRBD1 (5 bases). The CDR3 covers 18 residues. CDR1 and CDR2 from the germline V gene are MNHNS and SASEGT. V lost 1 base to trimming and J lost 2 bases, with 20 bases between them. CDR3 loop: CASSEVGGATGVNYGYTF. The CDR3 nucleotides are TGTGCCAGCAGTGAAGTGGGAGGGGCCACGGGTGTCAACTATGGCTACACCTTC.

The chain links TRBV6-4 to TRBJ2-1, with 12 bases fitting TRBD2. This CDR3 has 18 amino acids. CDR1 is MRHNA, CDR2 SNTAGT, per germline. V dropped 3 bases and J dropped 1; count of bases not matched to a gene: 7. CDR3 in amino acids: CASSEGGLAGASYNEQFF. In DNA, the CDR3 is TGTGCCAGCAGTGAAGGGGGACTAGCGGGCGCTTCCTACAATGAGCAGTTCTTC.

V gene TRBV4-2 combines with J gene TRBJ2-7, with D possibly being TRBD2 (5 bases). V lost 3 bases to trimming and J lost 3 bases, with 9 bases between them. Germline-derived CDR1 and CDR2 are LGHNA and YNFKEQ. The CDR3 covers 13 residues. The CDR3 loop is CASSQPDFYEQYF. CDR3 coding DNA: TGTGCCAGCAGCCAGCCGGACTTCTACGAGCAGTACTTC.

The chain combines TRBV7-9 with TRBJ2-1, with D maybe TRBD2 (6 bases). CDR3 length equals 16 residues. CDR1 and CDR2 (germline): SEHNR, FQNEAQ (reference sequence). Trimming pared 5 bases from V and 7 bases from J, leaving 21 bases between. This CDR3 reads CASSLWGGSVGNEQFF. The CDR3 region has the DNA TGTGCCAGCAGCCTGTGGGGAGGCTCGGTCGGGAATGAGCAGTTCTTC.

This chain uses TRBV7-8 with TRBJ2-3; D is undetermined. Germline V CDR1 and CDR2: SGHVS, FQNEAQ. The CDR3 extends over 13 amino acids. V was shortened by 2 bases and J by 3 bases, with 6 bases between the two germline ends. The CDR3 DNA follows: TGTGCCAGCAGCTTATACCTGACAGATACGCAGTATTTT. Its translation is CASSLYLTDTQYF. The full variable domain, rest sourced from reference TRBV7-8 and TRBJ2-3, is GAGVSQSPRYKVAKRGQDVALRCDPISGHVSLFWYQQALGQGPEFLTYFQNEAQLDKSGLPSDRFFAERPEGSVSTLKIQRTQQEDSAVYLCASSLYLTDTQYFGPGTRLTVL.

Worth noting for this clone: One end of the junction varies from germline; a read error may be responsible. CDR3 protein: CASRSSGTPAFF. The CDR3 DNA reads as TGTGCCAGCAGGTCTAGCGGGACCCCCGCTTTTTTT. This chain connects TRBV28 to TRBJ2-3, with 9 nucleotides matching TRBD2. The CDR3 is 12 amino acids. Germline V gives CDR1 MDHEN, CDR2 SYDVKM.

This rearrangement joins TRBV10-3 to TRBJ2-1; TRBD2 aligns across 9 bases. The ends lost 3 bases at V and 9 bases at J; junction bases unmatched: 12. CDR1 and CDR2 from the germline V gene are ENHRY and SYGVKD. The CDR3 contains 16 residues. CDR3 loop: CAISDPSGKGLGEQFF. The CDR3 region has the DNA TGTGCCATCAGTGATCCTAGCGGGAAGGGTCTTGGTGAGCAGTTCTTC.

The genes are TRBV27 and TRBJ2-1, with 10 bases identical to TRBD2. In germline, CDR1 is MNHEY, CDR2 SMNVEV (reference sequence). V shed 4 bases and J 3 bases; nucleotides not matched to a gene: 3. CDR3 length: 15 residues. The CDR3 DNA sequence: TGTGCCAGCAGTTGGACTAGCGGTGGCTACAATGAGCAGTTCTTC. This translates into CASSWTSGGYNEQFF.

The V gene is TRBV7-9, the J gene TRBJ2-5; no firm D call. Trimming stripped 5 bases from V and 5 bases from J, with 18 bases between. This CDR3 has 15 residues. Germline V lookup: CDR1 SEHNR, CDR2 FQNEAQ (reference sequence). The CDR3 bases are TGTGCCAGCAGCCCCGGTGCAGACAACCGGGAGACCCAGTACTTC. Protein product: CASSPGADNRETQYF.

V usage is TRBV5-1 and J usage is TRBJ2-3; 11 bases agree with TRBD2. Germline-derived CDR1 and CDR2 are SGHRS and YFSETQ. V was pared by 4 bases and J by 5 bases, with 9 bases of the junction left unmatched. The CDR3 contains 16 residues. The CDR3 DNA reads as TGCGCCAGCAGCCCGATAGCGGGAGGGCTCGGAGATACGCAGTATTTT. Amino acids: CASSPIAGGLGDTQYF.

The CDR3 coding sequence is TGTGCCAGCAGTGCCGGGACTAGAGAGACCCAGTACTTC. It translates to CASSAGTRETQYF. The chain is built from TRBV2 and TRBJ2-5; 8 bases are a match to TRBD2. The CDR3 is 13 amino acids. J was trimmed by 4 bases and V by 4 bases; bases with no gene match: 2. Per germline, CDR1 SNHLY and CDR2 FYNNEI.

This clone has only a few counts. The chain carries TRBV6-6 and TRBJ1-1; possible D gene TRBD1, 5 bases. V was trimmed by 5 bases and J by 1 base, leaving 11 bases between them. Germline CDR1 reads MNHNY; CDR2 reads SVGAGI (reference sequence). This CDR3 is 14 amino acids long. The CDR3 nucleotides read TGTGCCAGCAGTGAGGGGCCAGCGAACACTGAAGCTTTCTTT. Encoded protein: CASSEGPANTEAFF.

This chain links TRBV5-1 with TRBJ2-7, with D tentatively TRBD1 or TRBD2 (6 bases each). V was shortened by 0 bases and J by 5 bases, with 15 bases between the two germline ends. The germline CDR1 and CDR2 sequences are SGHRS and YFSETQ. The CDR3 sequence is 15 residues long. DNA for the CDR3: TGCGCCAGCAGCTTGGGAGGGGGGCAGAGGAACGAGCAGTACTTC. This gives the protein CASSLGGGQRNEQYF. The full variable domain, completed using reference TRBV5-1 and TRBJ2-7, is KAGVTQTPRYLIKTRGQQVTLSCSPISGHRSVSWYQQTPGQGLQFLFEYFSETQRNKGNFPGRFSGRQFSNSRSEMNVSTLELGDSALYLCASSLGGGQRNEQYFGPGTRLTVT.

This clone was seen just once. The DNA of the CDR3 is TGTGCCAGCAGCGGCCGACTAGCCCCGCCCGGGGAGCTGTTTTTT. This translates into CASSGRLAPPGELFF. The rearrangement links TRBV11-2 to TRBJ2-2; TRBD2 agrees at 7 bases. The CDR3 length is 15 residues. Trimming removed 5 bases from V and 6 bases from J; junction bases left unmatched: 9. Per germline, CDR1 SGHAT and CDR2 FQNNGV.

The chain has TRBV5-1 and TRBJ1-2; 8 nucleotides line up with TRBD1. V shed 6 bases, J shed 7 bases, and the junction held 14 bases outside the gene matches. Germline CDR1 SGHRS, CDR2 YFSETQ. The CDR3 covers 15 residues. CDR3: CASNPQGAGIGGYTF. In DNA, the CDR3 is TGCGCCAGCAACCCGCAGGGGGCAGGGATAGGTGGCTACACCTTC. Full variable domain (outside the CDR3, taken from reference TRBV5-1 and TRBJ1-2): KAGVTQTPRYLIKTRGQQVTLSCSPISGHRSVSWYQQTPGQGLQFLFEYFSETQRNKGNFPGRFSGRQFSNSRSEMNVSTLELGDSALYLCASNPQGAGIGGYTFGSGTRLTVV.

The chain combines TRBV10-2 with TRBJ2-5; perhaps TRBD1 as D (6 bases). The CDR3 sequence is 13 residues long. The V end lost 7 bases, the J end lost 2 bases, and 11 bases lay between the germline ends. CDR1 is WSHSY, CDR2 SAAADI, per germline. This chain's CDR3 is CASTDRIQETQYF. Written as DNA, the CDR3 is TGCGCCAGCACAGACAGGATTCAAGAGACCCAGTACTTC.